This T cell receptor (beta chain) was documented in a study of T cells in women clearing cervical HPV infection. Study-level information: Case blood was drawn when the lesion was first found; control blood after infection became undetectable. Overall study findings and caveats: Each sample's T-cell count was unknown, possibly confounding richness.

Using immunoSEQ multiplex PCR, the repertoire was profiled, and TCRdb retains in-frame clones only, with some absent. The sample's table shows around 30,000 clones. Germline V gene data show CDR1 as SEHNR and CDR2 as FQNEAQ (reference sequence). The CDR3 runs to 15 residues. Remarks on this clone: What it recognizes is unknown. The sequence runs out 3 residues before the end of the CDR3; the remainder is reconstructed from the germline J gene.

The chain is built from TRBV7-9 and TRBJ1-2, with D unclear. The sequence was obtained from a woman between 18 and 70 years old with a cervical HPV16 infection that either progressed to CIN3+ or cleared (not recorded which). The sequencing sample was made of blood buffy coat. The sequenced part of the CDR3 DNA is TGTGCCAGCAGCGTACTAGCGGGAGGGCTGAATGAC. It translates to CASSVLAGGLND. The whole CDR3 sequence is CASSVLAGGLNDYTF.